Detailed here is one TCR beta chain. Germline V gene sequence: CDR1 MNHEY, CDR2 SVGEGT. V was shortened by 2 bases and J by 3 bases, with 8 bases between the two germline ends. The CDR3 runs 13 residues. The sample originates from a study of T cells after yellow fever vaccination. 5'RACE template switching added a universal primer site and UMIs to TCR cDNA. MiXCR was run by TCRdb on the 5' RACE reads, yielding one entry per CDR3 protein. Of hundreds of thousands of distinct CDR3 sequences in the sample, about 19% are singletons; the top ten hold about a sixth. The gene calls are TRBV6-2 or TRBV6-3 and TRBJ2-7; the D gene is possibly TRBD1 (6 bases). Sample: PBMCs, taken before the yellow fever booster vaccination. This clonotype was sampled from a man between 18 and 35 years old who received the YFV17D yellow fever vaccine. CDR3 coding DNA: TGTGCCAGCAGTTACCGAGGGGGCTACGAGCAGTACGTC. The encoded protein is CASSYRGGYEQYV.